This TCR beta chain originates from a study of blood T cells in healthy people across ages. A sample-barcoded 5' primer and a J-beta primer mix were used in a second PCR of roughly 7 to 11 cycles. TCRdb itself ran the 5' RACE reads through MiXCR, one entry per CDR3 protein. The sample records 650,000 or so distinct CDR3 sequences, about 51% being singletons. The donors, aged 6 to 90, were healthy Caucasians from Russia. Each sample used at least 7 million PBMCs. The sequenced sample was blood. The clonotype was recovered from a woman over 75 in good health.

The DNA for the CDR3 is TGCGCCAGCAGCCAGTCACCGAGCTATGGCTACACCTTC. Its protein is CASSQSPSYGYTF. V usage is TRBV4-3 and J usage is TRBJ1-2; D gene ambiguous. V was shortened by 3 bases and J by 4 bases, with 9 bases between the two germline ends. Per the germline V gene, CDR1 is LGHNA and CDR2 is YSLEER. The CDR3 spans 13 residues.